The 24 T cell receptor beta chains listed next were all sequenced from one sample in a study of Tregs in tolerant kidney transplant recipients. Sequencing was performed with immunoSEQ multiplex PCR; in TCRdb, only in-frame clones are kept and a portion is missing. The table has roughly 45,000 clones, about 90% seen once; the top ten hold about 0.7%. Specimen: Tregs from blood. The receptors originated from a human donor in good health.

The chain uses TRBV5-6 and TRBJ2-6, with D perhaps TRBD1 (6 bases). The CDR3 has 18 residues. CDR1 is SGHDT and CDR2 is YYEEEE in the germline V gene. V gave up 2 bases and J gave up 0 bases, with 15 bases separating them. The CDR3 here is CASSFPNRAPSGANVLTF. CDR3 DNA: TGTGCCAGCAGCTTTCCCAACAGGGCCCCCTCTGGGGCCAACGTCCTGACTTTC.

The genes are TRBV9 and TRBJ1-4, with 7 bases fitting TRBD1. CDR3 length equals 17 residues. Per germline, CDR1 SGDLS and CDR2 YYNGEE. The junction had 10 bases not matched to a gene; V was cut back by 0 bases and J by 5 bases. The CDR3 DNA reads TGTGCCAGCAGCGTAGTGACAGGGATTTTTTCGAATGAAAAACTGTTTTTT. This codes for CASSVVTGIFSNEKLFF.

The genes are TRBV5-6 and TRBJ2-5, with D maybe TRBD1 (6 bases). The germline CDR1 and CDR2 sequences are SGHDT and YYEEEE. V lost 0 bases to trimming and J lost 3 bases, with 6 bases between them. This CDR3 spans 13 amino acids. The CDR3 DNA is TGTGCCAGCAGCTTGGGGACAGAAGAGACCCAGTACTTC. Protein product: CASSLGTEETQYF.

V gene TRBV10-3 combines with J gene TRBJ2-1; D possibly corresponds to TRBD2 (6 bases). The germline CDR1 and CDR2 sequences are ENHRY and SYGVKD. With 6 bases removed from V and 8 bases from J, the gap between germline ends came to 17 bases. CDR3 length: 14 residues. CDR3: CAIRGDFLRDEQFF. The CDR3 region has the DNA TGTGCCATCAGAGGGGACTTCCTTCGGGATGAGCAGTTCTTC.

The sample holds one count of this clone. The chain is built from TRBV2 and TRBJ2-6; D ambiguous. Germline CDR1 is SNHLY and CDR2 is FYNNEI. V lost 10 bases, J lost 0 bases, and 7 bases lay in between. The CDR3 covers 13 residues. The CDR3 DNA follows: TGTGCCACCCCGCGCTCTGGGGCCAACGTCCTGACTTTC. Protein product: CATPRSGANVLTF.

This chain joins TRBV7-9 and TRBJ1-5; a possible D gene is TRBD1 (5 bases). From germline, CDR1 is SEHNR and CDR2 FQNEAQ (reference sequence). With 5 bases removed from V and 2 bases from J, the gap between germline ends came to 16 bases. This CDR3 comprises 16 residues. The CDR3 spells CASSPHGDFGNQPQHF. CDR3 nucleotides: TGTGCCAGCAGCCCCCACGGGGACTTCGGCAATCAGCCCCAGCATTTT.

The chain employs TRBV7-9 and TRBJ2-5; possibly TRBD1 for D (5 bases). The V gene's germline CDR1 is SEHNR and CDR2 FQNEAQ (reference sequence). The CDR3 runs to 14 residues. The ends were cut back, 5 bases at V and 1 base at J, with 11 bases in the middle. CDR3 in amino acids: CASSLRTFQETQYF. CDR3 coding DNA: TGTGCCAGCAGCCTTAGGACATTCCAAGAGACCCAGTACTTC.

This chain connects TRBV5-3 to TRBJ2-3; 10 bases line up with TRBD2. TRBV5-3 qualifies as an ORF whose function is uncertain. There are 16 residues in the CDR3. V gave up 0 bases and J gave up 3 bases; unmatched junction bases: 4. The CDR3 loop is CARSLALAGETDTQYF. The DNA of the CDR3 is TGTGCCAGAAGCTTGGCCCTAGCGGGAGAAACAGATACGCAGTATTTT.

V gene TRBV7-9 combines with J gene TRBJ2-7, with a possible D match to TRBD2 (6 bases). Trimming left V 5 bases short and J 0 bases short, with 11 bases between. The length of the CDR3 is 14 residues. Germline V lookup: CDR1 SEHNR, CDR2 FQNEAQ (reference sequence). The CDR3 nucleotides read TGTGCCAGCAGCGGGACTTACAGCTCCTACGAGCAGTACTTC. Residues: CASSGTYSSYEQYF.

V is TRBV5-1 and J is TRBJ2-7, with a weak D call TRBD2 (5 bases). The ends were cut back, 2 bases at V and 5 bases at J, with 14 bases in the middle. The germline gives CDR1 SGHRS, CDR2 YFSETQ. The CDR3 spans 14 residues. In DNA, the CDR3 is TGCGCCAGCAGCTTAACCGGGTTCGGGAACGAGCAGTACTTC. It translates to CASSLTGFGNEQYF.

V is TRBV27 and J is TRBJ1-2; TRBD1 agrees at 9 bases. V lost 5 bases, J lost 8 bases, and 12 bases stayed unmatched. Per germline, CDR1 MNHEY and CDR2 SMNVEV (reference sequence). This CDR3 contains 15 residues. The CDR3 loop is CASSPLGQGQPGYTF. Here the CDR3 DNA reads TGTGCCAGCAGTCCACTGGGACAGGGCCAACCCGGCTACACCTTC.

The chain recombines TRBV30 with TRBJ1-3; D perhaps matches TRBD1 (6 bases). CDR1 and CDR2 from the germline V gene are GTSNPN and SVGIG (reference sequence). V was clipped by 2 bases and J by 2 bases, with 10 bases between them. The length of the CDR3 is 14 residues. Here the CDR3 DNA reads TGTGCCTGGAGTTGGGGGGGCCCTGGAAACACCATATATTTT. This gives the protein CAWSWGGPGNTIYF.

The chain uses TRBV18 and TRBJ2-1; D is unclear. This CDR3 has 11 residues. In germline, CDR1 is KGHSH, CDR2 LQKENI. Trimming removed 4 bases from V and 7 bases from J, with 5 bases in between. CDR3 nucleotide sequence: TGTGCCAGCTCACAGAGGAATGAGCAGTTCTTC. Protein: CASSQRNEQFF.

The chain combines TRBV11-2 with TRBJ2-1; 8 positions match TRBD2. The CDR3 contains 16 residues. CDR1 SGHAT and CDR2 FQNNGV come from the germline V gene. V shed 1 base and J 4 bases; nucleotides not matched to a gene: 6. CDR3 sequence: CASSLGGLAGYNEQFF. The CDR3 coding sequence is TGTGCCAGCAGCTTAGGGGGATTAGCGGGGTACAATGAGCAGTTCTTC.

The rearrangement links TRBV10-3 to TRBJ2-1; D might be TRBD2 (6 bases). V was clipped by 4 bases and J by 5 bases, with 24 bases between them. Germline V gives CDR1 ENHRY, CDR2 SYGVKD. This CDR3 is built from 18 residues. The CDR3 DNA is TGTGCCATCAGTGCGGGGACCGCCGGGAGCGGGCTCCACAATGAGCAGTTCTTC. Protein sequence: CAISAGTAGSGLHNEQFF.

The V and J genes are TRBV10-3 and TRBJ1-2; D ambiguous. The CDR3 is 15 residues long. Germline values: CDR1 ENHRY, CDR2 SYGVKD. Deletions cut 0 bases from V and 4 bases from J, with 12 bases between. The CDR3, as DNA: TGTGCCATCAGTGAGTCCCTAGCAAGACTCTATGGCTACACCTTC. Protein: CAISESLARLYGYTF.

The rearrangement uses TRBV11-2 and TRBJ2-1, with 7 nucleotides matching TRBD2. This CDR3 contains 12 residues. Per germline, CDR1 SGHAT and CDR2 FQNNGV. V gave up 2 bases and J gave up 10 bases; unmatched junction bases: 2. CDR3 sequence: CASSLLAAEQFF. CDR3 DNA: TGTGCCAGCAGCTTACTAGCGGCCGAGCAGTTCTTC. The whole variable domain, remainder taken from reference TRBV11-2 and TRBJ2-1, is EAGVAQSPRYKIIEKRQSVAFWCNPISGHATLYWYQQILGQGPKLLIQFQNNGVVDDSQLPKDRFSAERLKGVDSTLKIQPAKLEDSAVYLCASSLLAAEQFFGPGTRLTVL.

The CDR3, as DNA: TGTGCCAGCTCATCTCGGACAAGTCCTAACTATGGCTACACCTTC. Residues: CASSSRTSPNYGYTF. V is TRBV18 and J is TRBJ1-2; D possibly corresponds to TRBD1 (5 bases). The germline V gene has CDR1 KGHSH and CDR2 LQKENI. The CDR3 totals 15 residues. V was shortened by 5 bases and J by 0 bases, with 13 bases between the two germline ends.

The chain is built from TRBV18 and TRBJ2-7; TRBD1 might be the D (5 bases). The CDR3 is made up of 16 amino acids. CDR1 KGHSH and CDR2 LQKENI come from the germline V gene. Trimming took 3 bases from V and 0 from J, leaving 15 bases between them. The CDR3 spells CASSPLTAFSSYEQYF. The CDR3 nucleotides are TGTGCCAGCTCACCCCTGACAGCTTTTAGCTCCTACGAGCAGTACTTC.

This clone was found once. This chain joins TRBV7-9 and TRBJ1-1, with D uncertain. The CDR3 loop spans 17 amino acids. V lost 2 bases, J lost 4 bases, and 20 bases lay in between. Germline loops: CDR1 SEHNR, CDR2 FQNEAQ (reference sequence). CDR3 protein: CASSLPRMAALGTEAFF. In DNA, the CDR3 is TGTGCCAGCAGCTTACCTAGGATGGCAGCCTTGGGCACTGAAGCTTTCTTT.

The chain has TRBV30 and TRBJ2-1; TRBD1 aligns across 10 bases. J lost 6 bases, V lost 2 bases, and 4 bases had no gene match. CDR1 is GTSNPN, CDR2 SVGIG, per germline (reference sequence). The CDR3 runs 14 residues. In DNA form, the CDR3 reads TGTGCCTGGAGTAGGGACAGGGGATTCAATGAGCAGTTCTTC. Protein sequence: CAWSRDRGFNEQFF.

V is TRBV7-9 and J is TRBJ2-6; D might be TRBD2 (5 bases). V lost 6 bases and J lost 0, with 15 bases in between. The CDR3 is made up of 17 amino acids. Germline loops: CDR1 SEHNR, CDR2 FQNEAQ (reference sequence). This CDR3 is CASRHESGISGANVLTF. Written as DNA, the CDR3 is TGTGCCAGCAGACATGAATCCGGGATCTCTGGGGCCAACGTCCTGACTTTC.

This chain links TRBV2 with TRBJ2-3, with D perhaps matching TRBD1 (5 bases). The CDR3 length is 13 residues. The V gene lost 2 bases and the J gene lost 12 bases, with 15 bases spanning the gap. Germline-derived CDR1 and CDR2 are SNHLY and FYNNEI. The CDR3 DNA is TGTGCCAGCAGTGAAACGTTGGGGCAGACCCAGTATTTT. Translation gives CASSETLGQTQYF.

The chain couples TRBV12-5 to TRBJ1-3; D not resolved. Trimming took 6 bases from V and 5 from J, leaving 14 bases between them. Germline CDR1 reads LGHNT; CDR2 reads FRNRAP. The CDR3 length is 14 residues. The CDR3 nucleotides are TGTGCTAGTGGCCCAGGAGACGCTCGAAACACCATATATTTT. Protein: CASGPGDARNTIYF.